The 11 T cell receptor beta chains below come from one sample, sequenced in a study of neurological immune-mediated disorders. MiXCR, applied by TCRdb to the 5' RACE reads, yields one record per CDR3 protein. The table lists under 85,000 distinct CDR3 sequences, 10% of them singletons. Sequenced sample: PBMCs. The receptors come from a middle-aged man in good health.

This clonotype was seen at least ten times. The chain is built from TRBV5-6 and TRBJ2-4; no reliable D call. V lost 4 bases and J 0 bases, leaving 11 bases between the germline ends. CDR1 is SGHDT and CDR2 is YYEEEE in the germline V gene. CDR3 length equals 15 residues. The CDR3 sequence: CASSHKTIAKNIQYF. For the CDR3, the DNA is TGTGCCAGCAGCCATAAGACGATAGCCAAAAACATTCAGTACTTC.

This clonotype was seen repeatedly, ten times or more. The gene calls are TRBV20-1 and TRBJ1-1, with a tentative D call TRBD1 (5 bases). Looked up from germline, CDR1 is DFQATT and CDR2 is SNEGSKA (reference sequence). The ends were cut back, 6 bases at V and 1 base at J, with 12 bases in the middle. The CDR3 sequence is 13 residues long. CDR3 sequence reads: CSANGQGNTEAFF. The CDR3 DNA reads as TGCAGTGCGAACGGGCAGGGGAACACTGAAGCTTTCTTT.

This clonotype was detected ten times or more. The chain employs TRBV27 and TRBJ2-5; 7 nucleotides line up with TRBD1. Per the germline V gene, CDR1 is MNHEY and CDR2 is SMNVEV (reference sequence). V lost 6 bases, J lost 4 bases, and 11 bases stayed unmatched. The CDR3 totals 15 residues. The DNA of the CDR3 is TGTGCCAGCAGGCAGCAGACAGGGTGGGGAGAGACCCAGTACTTC. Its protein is CASRQQTGWGETQYF.

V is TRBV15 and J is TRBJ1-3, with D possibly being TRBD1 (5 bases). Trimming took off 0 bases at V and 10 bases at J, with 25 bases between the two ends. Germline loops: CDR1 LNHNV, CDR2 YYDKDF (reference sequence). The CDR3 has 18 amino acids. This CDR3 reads CATSRDRGAAAVSWTIYF. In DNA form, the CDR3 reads TGTGCCACCAGCAGAGATCGGGGCGCCGCGGCTGTTTCGTGGACCATATATTTT.

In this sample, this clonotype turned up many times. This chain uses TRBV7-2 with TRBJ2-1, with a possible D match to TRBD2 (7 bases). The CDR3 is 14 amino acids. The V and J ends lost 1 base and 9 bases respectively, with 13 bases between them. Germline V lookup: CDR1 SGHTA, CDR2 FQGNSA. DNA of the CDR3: TGTGCCAGCAGCTTAGAACAGGGAGGGGGTGAGCAGTTCTTC. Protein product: CASSLEQGGGEQFF.

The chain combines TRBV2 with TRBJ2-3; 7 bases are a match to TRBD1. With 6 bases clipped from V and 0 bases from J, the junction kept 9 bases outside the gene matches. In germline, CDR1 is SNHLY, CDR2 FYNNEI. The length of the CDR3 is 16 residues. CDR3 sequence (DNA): TGTGCCAGCAGCCAAGACAGGGCTACGAGCACAGATACGCAGTATTTT. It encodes CASSQDRATSTDTQYF.

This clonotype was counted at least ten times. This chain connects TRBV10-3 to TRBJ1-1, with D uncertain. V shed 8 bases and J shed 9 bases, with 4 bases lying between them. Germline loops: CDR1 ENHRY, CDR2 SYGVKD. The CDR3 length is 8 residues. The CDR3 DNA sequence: TGTGCCATCCTGCAAGCTTTCTTT. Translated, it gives CAILQAFF.

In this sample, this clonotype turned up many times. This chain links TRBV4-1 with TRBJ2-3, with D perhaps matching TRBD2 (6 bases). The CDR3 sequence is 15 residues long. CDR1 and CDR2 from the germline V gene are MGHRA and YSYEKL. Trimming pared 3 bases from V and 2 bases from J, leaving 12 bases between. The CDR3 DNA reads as TGCGCCAGCAGCCATTCCGGGACTTCCACAGATACGCAGTATTTT. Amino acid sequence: CASSHSGTSTDTQYF.

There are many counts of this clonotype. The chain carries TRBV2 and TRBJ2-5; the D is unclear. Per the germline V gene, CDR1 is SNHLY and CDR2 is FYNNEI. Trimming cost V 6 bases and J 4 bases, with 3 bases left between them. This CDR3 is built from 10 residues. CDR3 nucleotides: TGTGCCAGCAGCATAGAGACCCAGTACTTC. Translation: CASSIETQYF.

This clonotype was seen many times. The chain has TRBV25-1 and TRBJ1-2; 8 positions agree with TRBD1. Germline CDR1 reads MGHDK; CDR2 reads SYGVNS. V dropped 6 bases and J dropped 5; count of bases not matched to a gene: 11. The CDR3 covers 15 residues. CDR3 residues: CASSPLWGQAYGYTF. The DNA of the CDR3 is TGTGCCAGCAGCCCACTGTGGGGACAGGCGTATGGCTACACCTTC.

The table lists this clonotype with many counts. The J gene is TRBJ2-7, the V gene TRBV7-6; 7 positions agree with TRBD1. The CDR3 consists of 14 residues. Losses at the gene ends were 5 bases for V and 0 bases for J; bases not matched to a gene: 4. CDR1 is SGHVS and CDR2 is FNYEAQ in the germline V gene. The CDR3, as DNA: TGTGCCAGCAGCCTCGACAGGGACTCCTACGAGCAGTACTTC. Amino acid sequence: CASSLDRDSYEQYF.